The 32 T cell receptor beta chains below all came from one sample that was sequenced in a study of blood T cell repertoires in COVID-19. Data came from immunoSEQ multiplex PCR; TCRdb stores just in-frame clones and leaves some out. The sample lists about 48,000 clones; roughly 88% were seen once. Input material: peripheral blood. These receptors came from a man between 65 and 85 years old with acute or convalescent COVID-19.

The genes are TRBV6-2 or TRBV6-3 and TRBJ2-2; 8 bases agree with TRBD2. The germline CDR1 and CDR2 sequences are MNHEY and SVGEGT. The CDR3 has 18 amino acids. The ends lost 4 bases at V and 5 bases at J; junction bases unmatched: 15. The CDR3 bases are TGTGCCAGCAGTTTAAAAAGAAGGCGGGAGGTTGGGACCGGGGAGCTGTTTTTT. Protein product: CASSLKRRREVGTGELFF.

The J gene is TRBJ2-3, the V gene TRBV9; no firm D call. V lost 3 bases and J lost 10, with 12 bases in between. The germline gives CDR1 SGDLS, CDR2 YYNGEE. The CDR3 spans 12 residues. The CDR3 region has the DNA TGTGCCAGCAGCGCGGCTTCCCGGGCGCAGTATTTT. Its translation: CASSAASRAQYF.

The chain combines TRBV19 with TRBJ1-2, with D maybe TRBD1 (6 bases). The germline V and J ends were trimmed by 6 bases and 8 bases, with 16 bases remaining between them. Germline V CDR1 and CDR2: LNHDA, SQIVND (reference sequence). The CDR3 sequence is 13 residues long. CDR3 DNA sequence: TGTGCCAGTAGGGGGGCACCCAAATCGGGCTACACCTTC. This codes for CASRGAPKSGYTF. Full variable domain (outside the CDR3, taken from reference TRBV19 and TRBJ1-2): DGGITQSPKYLFRKEGQNVTLSCEQNLNHDAMYWYRQDPGQGLRLIYYSQIVNDFQKGDIAEGYSVSREKKESFPLTVTSAQKNPTAFYLCASRGAPKSGYTFGSGTRLTVV.

Only a few counts were recorded for this clone. This rearrangement joins TRBV9 to TRBJ2-1; TRBD2 aligns across 11 bases. Germline V lookup: CDR1 SGDLS, CDR2 YYNGEE. The ends lost 2 bases at V and 4 bases at J; junction bases unmatched: 2. The length of the CDR3 is 15 residues. CDR3 DNA sequence: TGTGCCAGCAGCGTCTTAGCGGGGGGGTACAATGAGCAGTTCTTC. Translated, it gives CASSVLAGGYNEQFF.

The rearrangement links TRBV14 to TRBJ2-4; 10 nucleotides agree with TRBD2. CDR1 is SGHDN and CDR2 is FVKESK in the germline V gene. Trimming at V came to 0 bases and at J to 3 bases, leaving 5 bases not matched to a gene. CDR3 length: 17 amino acids. The CDR3 region has the DNA TGTGCCAGCAGCCAAGATGAGGCTAGCGGGAGCAAAAACATTCAGTACTTC. As protein: CASSQDEASGSKNIQYF.

The J gene is TRBJ2-2, the V gene TRBV27; tentative D call: TRBD2 (7 bases). This CDR3 region has 13 residues. The germline gives CDR1 MNHEY, CDR2 SMNVEV (reference sequence). Trimming removed 6 bases at V and 6 bases at J, with 11 bases between. CDR3 region: CASSRGAAGELFF. DNA for the CDR3: TGTGCCAGCAGCCGGGGGGCCGCCGGGGAGCTGTTTTTT.

Details on this clone: Other DNA sequences within the sample encode an identical CDR3. The chain's CDR3 is CASGSRVDTQYF. The CDR3 DNA reads TGTGCTAGTGGTTCCCGAGTGGATACGCAGTATTTT. The V and J genes are TRBV12-5 and TRBJ2-3, with D unclear. The CDR3 is made up of 12 amino acids. From germline, CDR1 is LGHNT and CDR2 FRNRAP. The ends were cut back, 4 bases at V and 6 bases at J, with 8 bases in the middle.

This clone appeared a single time. V usage is TRBV19 and J usage is TRBJ2-3; 8 nucleotides agree with TRBD2. The germline gives CDR1 LNHDA, CDR2 SQIVND (reference sequence). This CDR3 region has 14 residues. V lost 5 bases to trimming and J lost 5 bases; unmatched junction nucleotides: 6. This CDR3 reads CASSEPGGRDTQYF. DNA of the CDR3: TGTGCCAGTAGTGAGCCGGGGGGGCGAGATACGCAGTATTTT.

The chain is built from TRBV9 and TRBJ1-2; 7 bases are shared with TRBD1. The trim removed 0 bases at V and 2 bases at J, leaving 4 bases unmatched. Per the germline V gene, CDR1 is SGDLS and CDR2 is YYNGEE. CDR3 length: 15 residues. The CDR3 region is CASSVEGGRNYGYTF. The CDR3 DNA sequence: TGTGCCAGCAGCGTAGAAGGGGGCAGAAACTATGGCTACACCTTC.

This clone was found once. The chain carries TRBV6-5 and TRBJ1-1, with D unresolved. Germline CDR1 MNHEY, CDR2 SVGAGI. This CDR3 region has 14 residues. V lost 6 bases to trimming and J lost 0 bases, with 11 bases between them. Here the CDR3 DNA reads TGTGCCAGCAGCCTGGACGGGATGAACACTGAAGCTTTCTTT. Its translation: CASSLDGMNTEAFF.

This clone was seen only a few times. The chain carries TRBV3-1 (or the pseudogene TRBV3-2) and TRBJ2-2, with 8 bases fitting TRBD2. This CDR3 has 19 amino acids. The germline V gene encodes CDR1 LGHDT and CDR2 YNNKEL (reference sequence). The J segment lost 1 base and the V segment lost 1 base, leaving 11 bases of the junction unmatched. In DNA form, the CDR3 reads TGTGCCAGCAGCCAAGGGGGGGCTGCACTAGCGGTGAACACCGGGGAGCTGTTTTTT. It specifies CASSQGGAALAVNTGELFF.

This chain uses TRBV6-6 with TRBJ1-5, with TRBD1 as a possible D gene (6 bases). CDR1 is MNHNY, CDR2 SVGAGI, per germline (reference sequence). Trimming removed 0 bases from V and 13 bases from J, with 13 bases in between. The CDR3 totals 13 residues. CDR3 sequence: CASSYSRGGSQHF. Written as DNA, the CDR3 is TGTGCCAGCAGTTACTCGAGGGGGGGTTCTCAGCATTTT.

This clone was counted once. V gene TRBV4-3 combines with J gene TRBJ2-7; TRBD2 agrees at 7 bases. This CDR3 spans 16 amino acids. After removal of 0 bases from V and 2 bases from J, the junction contained 7 bases not matched to a gene. In germline, CDR1 is LGHNA, CDR2 YSLEER. The CDR3 coding sequence is TGCGCCAGCAGCCAAGATTGGGGGACTACTACCTACGAGCAGTACTTC. This encodes CASSQDWGTTTYEQYF.

This clone was counted a single time. The chain has TRBV6-6 and TRBJ2-1, with D possibly TRBD1 on 5 matching bases. Germline V gives CDR1 MNHNY, CDR2 SVGAGI (reference sequence). V lost 7 bases to trimming and J lost 8 bases, with 9 bases between them. This CDR3 comprises 11 residues. The CDR3 reads CASNWGHEQFF. In DNA form, the CDR3 reads TGTGCCAGCAACTGGGGCCATGAGCAGTTCTTC.

The chain carries TRBV7-9 and TRBJ1-4; D gene ambiguous. The CDR3 is made up of 14 amino acids. Germline lookup yields CDR1 SEHNR and CDR2 FQNEAQ (reference sequence). V lost 6 bases and J lost 0, with 8 bases in between. The CDR3 DNA reads as TGTGCCAGCAGACCCAGCGCAACTAATGAAAAACTGTTTTTT. Protein: CASRPSATNEKLFF.

The rearrangement uses TRBV19 and TRBJ1-5, with 7 bases that match TRBD1. The trim removed 6 bases at V and 3 bases at J, leaving 2 bases unmatched. The germline CDR1 and CDR2 sequences are LNHDA and SQIVND (reference sequence). The CDR3 length is 13 residues. DNA for the CDR3: TGTGCCAGTAGAACAGGGGTCAATCAGCCCCAGCATTTT. Amino acids: CASRTGVNQPQHF. The full variable domain, its missing parts supplied by reference TRBV19 and TRBJ1-5, is DGGITQSPKYLFRKEGQNVTLSCEQNLNHDAMYWYRQDPGQGLRLIYYSQIVNDFQKGDIAEGYSVSREKKESFPLTVTSAQKNPTAFYLCASRTGVNQPQHFGDGTRLSIL.

The chain's CDR3 is CATGTARSYEQYF. The CDR3 bases are TGTGCCACCGGGACAGCTCGCTCCTACGAGCAGTACTTC. The chain employs TRBV19 and TRBJ2-7, with 7 bases matching TRBD1. Germline loops: CDR1 LNHDA, CDR2 SQIVND (reference sequence). This CDR3 spans 13 amino acids. J gave up 0 bases and V 10 bases, and 6 bases lay outside the gene matches. Together with reference TRBV19 and TRBJ2-7, the CDR3 gives the full variable domain: DGGITQSPKYLFRKEGQNVTLSCEQNLNHDAMYWYRQDPGQGLRLIYYSQIVNDFQKGDIAEGYSVSREKKESFPLTVTSAQKNPTAFYLCATGTARSYEQYFGPGTRLTVT.

This chain links TRBV5-1 with TRBJ2-1; D is uncertain. Trimming stripped 0 bases from V and 9 bases from J, with 10 bases between. CDR3 size: 13 residues. CDR1 and CDR2 from the germline V gene are SGHRS and YFSETQ. CDR3 amino acids: CASSLGSKSEQFF. The CDR3 bases are TGCGCCAGCAGCTTGGGTAGCAAGTCTGAGCAGTTCTTC. The full variable domain, with the rest looked up from reference TRBV5-1 and TRBJ2-1, is KAGVTQTPRYLIKTRGQQVTLSCSPISGHRSVSWYQQTPGQGLQFLFEYFSETQRNKGNFPGRFSGRQFSNSRSEMNVSTLELGDSALYLCASSLGSKSEQFFGPGTRLTVL.

The genes are TRBV19 and TRBJ1-2; TRBD1 matches 7 bases. This CDR3 has 16 amino acids. V dropped 5 bases and J dropped 8; count of bases not matched to a gene: 17. Germline-derived CDR1 and CDR2 are LNHDA and SQIVND (reference sequence). The CDR3 spells CASSPALTGLFYGYTF. CDR3 DNA: TGTGCCAGTAGTCCCGCCTTGACAGGGCTCTTTTACGGCTACACCTTC.

The chain employs TRBV7-9 and TRBJ2-3; unclear D gene. The ends were cut back, 2 bases at V and 5 bases at J, with 11 bases in the middle. This CDR3 contains 14 residues. CDR1 is SEHNR and CDR2 is FQNEAQ in the germline V gene (reference sequence). The chain's CDR3 is CASSLYVTVDTQYF. Written as DNA, the CDR3 is TGTGCCAGCAGCTTATATGTAACGGTAGATACGCAGTATTTT.

The V gene is TRBV6-6, the J gene TRBJ1-1, with 11 bases identical to TRBD1. The CDR3 extends over 15 amino acids. The trim removed 6 bases at V and 6 bases at J, leaving 9 bases unmatched. Germline V gene sequence: CDR1 MNHNY, CDR2 SVGAGI (reference sequence). CDR3 sequence reads: CASRVLDRGLAEAFF. The CDR3, as DNA: TGTGCCAGCAGGGTACTGGACAGGGGGCTCGCTGAAGCTTTCTTT.

The J gene is TRBJ2-1, the V gene TRBV27, with TRBD1 identical over 7 bases. The CDR3 covers 13 residues. The germline V gene encodes CDR1 MNHEY and CDR2 SMNVEV (reference sequence). Losses at the gene ends were 5 bases for V and 6 bases for J; bases not matched to a gene: 4. The CDR3 loop is CASSLDRVNEQFF. CDR3 nucleotides: TGTGCCAGCAGTCTCGACAGGGTCAATGAGCAGTTCTTC.

V gene TRBV24-1 combines with J gene TRBJ2-2; the D gene is possibly TRBD1 (6 bases). Germline V gene data show CDR1 as KGHDR and CDR2 as SFDVKD. The CDR3 has 13 amino acids. V shed 7 bases and J shed 1 base, with 6 bases lying between them. The CDR3 DNA reads as TGTGCCACCAGACAGGGGAACACCGGGGAGCTGTTTTTT. It yields the protein CATRQGNTGELFF.

In its sample, this clone was seen a few times. The chain carries TRBV9 and TRBJ1-1, with unresolved D. Trimming removed 0 bases at V and 6 bases at J, with 12 bases between. Germline CDR1 reads SGDLS; CDR2 reads YYNGEE. This CDR3 comprises 14 residues. CDR3 residues: CASSVGMLAAEAFF. DNA for the CDR3: TGTGCCAGCAGCGTAGGTATGTTGGCGGCTGAAGCTTTCTTT.

V usage is TRBV7-2 and J usage is TRBJ2-7; a possible D gene is TRBD1 (6 bases). V was clipped by 1 base and J by 0 bases, with 10 bases between them. Germline values: CDR1 SGHTA, CDR2 FQGNSA. The CDR3 totals 15 residues. The CDR3 nucleotides are TGTGCCAGCAGCTTAGGGCAGGGGAACTCCTACGAGCAGTACTTC. It translates to CASSLGQGNSYEQYF. Together with reference TRBV7-2 and TRBJ2-7, the CDR3 gives the full variable domain: GAGVSQSPSNKVTEKGKDVELRCDPISGHTALYWYRQSLGQGLEFLIYFQGNSAPDKSGLPSDRFSAERTGGSVSTLTIQRTQQEDSAVYLCASSLGQGNSYEQYFGPGTRLTVT.

The chain joins TRBV5-1 to TRBJ2-1; TRBD2 matches 7 bases. J gave up 9 bases and V 0 bases, and 3 bases lay outside the gene matches. The CDR3 extends over 13 amino acids. Per the germline V gene, CDR1 is SGHRS and CDR2 is YFSETQ. The CDR3 spells CASSLELASEQFF. CDR3 bases: TGCGCCAGCAGCTTGGAACTAGCGAGTGAGCAGTTCTTC.

The J gene is TRBJ1-5, the V gene TRBV28, with D perhaps TRBD1 (5 bases). The length of the CDR3 is 15 residues. V lost 6 bases, J lost 2 bases, and 14 bases lay in between. Germline V gene sequence: CDR1 MDHEN, CDR2 SYDVKM. CDR3 region: CASSWQGDGNQPQHF. CDR3 DNA sequence: TGTGCCAGCAGCTGGCAGGGCGACGGCAATCAGCCCCAGCATTTT.

This clone was seen only a few times. The chain has TRBV2 and TRBJ1-2; D is perhaps TRBD1 (5 bases). V gave up 7 bases and J gave up 4 bases, with 13 bases separating them. Germline assignment: CDR1 SNHLY and CDR2 FYNNEI. The CDR3 extends over 13 amino acids. As DNA, the CDR3 is TGTGCCAGCAAATCGACAGAGTTCTATGGCTACACCTTC. Translated, it gives CASKSTEFYGYTF.

This clone was seen once. The chain has TRBV6-5 and TRBJ1-2; D unclear. CDR3 length equals 11 residues. Germline-derived CDR1 and CDR2 are MNHEY and SVGAGI. The V gene lost 11 bases and the J gene lost 4 bases, with 11 bases spanning the gap. The CDR3 region is CAGLEGYGYTF. As DNA, the CDR3 is TGTGCCGGCCTTGAGGGCTATGGCTACACCTTC.

The V gene is TRBV7-2, the J gene TRBJ1-5; D is unresolved. With 5 bases removed from V and 2 bases from J, the gap between germline ends came to 10 bases. Germline CDR1 is SGHTA and CDR2 is FQGNSA. The CDR3 runs 14 residues. CDR3 sequence: CASSPNVGNQPQHF. CDR3 sequence (DNA): TGTGCCAGCAGCCCGAATGTAGGCAATCAGCCCCAGCATTTT.

This sequence joins TRBV4-3 and TRBJ2-1, with TRBD2 matching over 9 bases. Germline CDR1 and CDR2: LGHNA and YSLEER. V lost 1 base and J lost 9; bases outside the gene matches: 7. The CDR3 covers 15 residues. The CDR3 sequence: CASSQATSGSGEQFF. CDR3 DNA: TGCGCCAGCAGCCAAGCTACTAGCGGGTCCGGTGAGCAGTTCTTC.

In its sample, this clone was seen once. This rearrangement joins TRBV2 to TRBJ2-1; 7 bases line up with TRBD1. The V segment lost 7 bases and the J segment 7 bases; nucleotides outside the gene matches: 7. There are 13 residues in the CDR3. Looked up from germline, CDR1 is SNHLY and CDR2 is FYNNEI. CDR3 bases: TGTGCCAGCAAAACCGGACAGGCAAATGAGCAGTTCTTC. Its protein product is CASKTGQANEQFF.